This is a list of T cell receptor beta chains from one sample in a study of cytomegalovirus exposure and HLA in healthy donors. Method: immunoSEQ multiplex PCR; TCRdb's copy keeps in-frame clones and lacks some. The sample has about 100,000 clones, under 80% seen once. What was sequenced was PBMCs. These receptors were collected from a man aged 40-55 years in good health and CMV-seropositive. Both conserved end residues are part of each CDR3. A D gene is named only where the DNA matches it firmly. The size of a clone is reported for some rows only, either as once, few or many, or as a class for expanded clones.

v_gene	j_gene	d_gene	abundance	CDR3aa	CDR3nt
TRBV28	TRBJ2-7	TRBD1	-	CASSPRTGPSSYEQYF	TGTGCCAGCAGTCCCCGGACAGGGCCGAGCTCCTACGAGCAGTACTTC
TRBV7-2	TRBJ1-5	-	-	CASSPPGFINQPQHF	TGTGCCAGCAGCCCGCCGGGGTTCATCAATCAGCCCCAGCATTTT
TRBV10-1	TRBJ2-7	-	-	CASSRGHEQYF	TGCGCCAGCAGCCGAGGGCACGAGCAGTACTTC
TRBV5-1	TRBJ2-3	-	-	CASSLQFESTDTQYF	TGCGCCAGCAGCTTGCAATTTGAGAGCACAGATACGCAGTATTTT
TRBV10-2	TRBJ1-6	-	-	CASRGGVNSPLHF	TGCGCCAGCCGCGGAGGAGTTAATTCACCCCTCCACTTT
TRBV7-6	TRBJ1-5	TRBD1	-	CASSLGQGLGHQPQHF	TGTGCCAGCAGCTTAGGACAGGGGTTGGGACATCAGCCCCAGCATTTT
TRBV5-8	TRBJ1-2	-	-	CASSLNGRLPNGYTF	TGTGCCAGCAGCTTGAATGGCAGGCTTCCCAATGGCTACACCTTC
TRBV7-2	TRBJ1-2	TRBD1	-	CASSRDSYGYTF	TGTGCCAGCAGCCGGGACAGCTATGGCTACACCTTC
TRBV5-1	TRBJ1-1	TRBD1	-	CASSSGQGARTEAFF	TGCGCCAGCAGCTCAGGACAGGGGGCAAGGACTGAAGCTTTCTTT
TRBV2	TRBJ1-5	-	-	CASSVRVSQPQHF	TGTGCCAGCAGTGTGAGGGTTAGTCAGCCCCAGCATTTT
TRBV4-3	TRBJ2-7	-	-	CASSQDRMVEVSYEQYF	TGCGCCAGCAGCCAAGATCGAATGGTGGAGGTCTCCTACGAGCAGTACTTC
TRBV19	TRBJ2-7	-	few	CASSDAAGSYEQYF	TGTGCCAGTAGCGATGCGGCAGGGTCCTACGAGCAGTACTTC
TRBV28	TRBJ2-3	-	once	CASSPLATSTDTQYF	TGTGCCAGCAGTCCCCTAGCGACAAGCACAGATACGCAGTATTTT
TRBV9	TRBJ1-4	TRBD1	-	CASSTGQGRGEKLFF	TGTGCCAGCAGCACCGGACAGGGGCGAGGGGAAAAACTGTTTTTT
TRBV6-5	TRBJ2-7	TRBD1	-	CASRAGTDSYEQYF	TGTGCCAGCAGGGCCGGGACAGACTCCTACGAGCAGTACTTC
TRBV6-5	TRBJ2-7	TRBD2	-	CASSFSSGTSEQYF	TGTGCCAGCAGTTTCAGTAGCGGGACCTCCGAGCAGTACTTC
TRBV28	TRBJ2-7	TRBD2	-	CASSGLAGKGGYEQYF	TGTGCCAGCAGCGGACTAGCGGGAAAGGGGGGTTACGAGCAGTACTTC
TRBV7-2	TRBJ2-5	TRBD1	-	CASSFNRGRGGEQYF	TGTGCCAGCAGCTTCAACAGGGGGCGAGGAGGGGAGCAGTACTTC
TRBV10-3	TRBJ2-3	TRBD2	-	CAISGLPGLAGGPGDTQYF	TGTGCCATCAGTGGGTTGCCGGGACTAGCGGGAGGGCCGGGGGATACGCAGTATTTT
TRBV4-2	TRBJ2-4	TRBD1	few	CASSQDRDRAIQYF	TGTGCCAGCAGCCAAGATCGGGACAGGGCAATTCAGTACTTC
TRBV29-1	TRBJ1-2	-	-	CSADYRPANYGYTF	TGCAGCGCCGATTACAGGCCTGCTAACTATGGCTACACCTTC
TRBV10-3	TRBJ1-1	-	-	CAISGSGNTEAFF	TGTGCCATCAGTGGTTCGGGGAACACTGAAGCTTTCTTT
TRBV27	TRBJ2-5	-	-	CASSDRWRETQYF	TGTGCCAGCAGTGACAGGTGGCGCGAGACCCAGTACTTC
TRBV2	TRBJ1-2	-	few	CASMGLGDSQSHANYGYTF	TGTGCCAGCATGGGACTGGGGGATTCCCAGAGCCACGCTAACTATGGCTACACCTTC
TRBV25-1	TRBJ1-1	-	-	CASRGEGNTEAFF	TGTGCCAGCAGAGGAGAAGGGAACACTGAAGCTTTCTTT
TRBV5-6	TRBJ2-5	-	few	CASSLDREETQYF	TGTGCCAGCAGCTTGGACAGGGAAGAGACCCAGTACTTC
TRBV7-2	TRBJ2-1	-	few	CASTRDSYNEQFF	TGTGCCAGCACGCGGGACTCCTACAATGAGCAGTTCTTC
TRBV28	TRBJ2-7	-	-	CASAGQLSSYEQYF	TGTGCCAGCGCCGGACAGCTAAGCTCCTACGAGCAGTACTTC
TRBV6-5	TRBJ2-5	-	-	CASSYSRETQYF	TGTGCCAGCAGTTACTCGAGGGAGACCCAGTACTTC
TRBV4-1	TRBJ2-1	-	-	CASSQRQPSNEQFF	TGCGCCAGCAGCCAACGACAGCCTAGCAATGAGCAGTTCTTC
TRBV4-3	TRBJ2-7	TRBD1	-	CASSQGWTGEYEQYF	TGCGCCAGCAGCCAGGGTTGGACAGGGGAGTACGAGCAGTACTTC
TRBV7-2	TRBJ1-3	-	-	CASTISGNTIYF	TGTGCCAGCACCATCTCTGGAAACACCATATATTTT
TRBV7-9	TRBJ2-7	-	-	CASSGGLEEIYEQYF	TGTGCCAGCAGCGGAGGACTGGAGGAAATCTACGAGCAGTACTTC
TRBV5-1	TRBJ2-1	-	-	CASSESGASSYNEQFF	TGCGCCAGCAGCGAGTCGGGAGCCAGCTCCTACAATGAGCAGTTCTTC
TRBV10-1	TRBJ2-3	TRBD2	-	CASSPNLGAGTTDTQYF	TGCGCCAGCAGTCCCAACCTCGGAGCGGGGACTACAGATACGCAGTATTTT